This T cell receptor (beta chain) was identified in a study of Graves' ophthalmopathy and Graves' hyperthyroidism. There are 15 residues in the CDR3. V was cut by 6 bases and J by 6 bases, with 20 bases left in between. Germline V CDR1 and CDR2: MDHEN, SYDVKM. Amplification from RNA transcripts yielded the TCR beta CDR3 regions. Second-round multiplex PCR came after a first-round RT-PCR that employed HTBI primers. Using its own MiXCR run on the multiplex PCR reads, TCRdb lists one record per CDR3 protein. The repertoire holds roughly 600,000 distinct CDR3 sequences, about 35% seen once, with about 4.2% in the top ten. Enrolled hyperthyroidism patients had a new diagnosis, a duration under 2 months, and an age of 18 to 65. Certain patients were not enrolled. These were patients with other autoimmune diseases, uncontrolled infections, pregnancy or lactation.

The origin of this receptor is an adult man with Graves' hyperthyroidism. The V call is TRBV28, the J call TRBJ1-2, with TRBD1 as a possible D gene (5 bases). Sequencing was done on a sample of peripheral blood or thyroid tissue (not recorded which). The CDR3 spells CASRFEGRGRDGYTF. CDR3 nucleotide sequence: TGTGCCAGCAGATTCGAAGGAAGGGGACGGGATGGCTACACCTTC.